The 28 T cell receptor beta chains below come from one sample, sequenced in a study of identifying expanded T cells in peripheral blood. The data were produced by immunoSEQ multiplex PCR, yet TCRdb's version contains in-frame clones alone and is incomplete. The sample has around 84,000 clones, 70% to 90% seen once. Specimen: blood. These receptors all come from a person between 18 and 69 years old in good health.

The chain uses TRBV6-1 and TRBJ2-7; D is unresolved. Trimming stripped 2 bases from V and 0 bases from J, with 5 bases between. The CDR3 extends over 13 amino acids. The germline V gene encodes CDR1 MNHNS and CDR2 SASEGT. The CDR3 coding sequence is TGTGCCAGCAGTGAAACGGACTCCTACGAGCAGTACTTC. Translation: CASSETDSYEQYF.

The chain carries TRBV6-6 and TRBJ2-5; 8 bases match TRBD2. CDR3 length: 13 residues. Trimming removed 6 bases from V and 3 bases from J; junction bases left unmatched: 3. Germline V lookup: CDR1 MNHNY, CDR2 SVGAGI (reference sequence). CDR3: CASSAGGKETQYF. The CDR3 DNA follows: TGTGCCAGCAGCGCGGGGGGCAAAGAGACCCAGTACTTC.

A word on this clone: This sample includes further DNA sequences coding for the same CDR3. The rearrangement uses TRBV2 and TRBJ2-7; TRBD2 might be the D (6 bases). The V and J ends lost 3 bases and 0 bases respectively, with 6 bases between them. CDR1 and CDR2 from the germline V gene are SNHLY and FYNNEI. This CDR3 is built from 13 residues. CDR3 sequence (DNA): TGTGCCAGCAGTGAGGGAGGCTCCTACGAGCAGTACTTC. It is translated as CASSEGGSYEQYF. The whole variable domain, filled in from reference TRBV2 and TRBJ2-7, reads EPEVTQTPSHQVTQMGQEVILRCVPISNHLYFYWYRQILGQKVEFLVSFYNNEISEKSEIFDDQFSVERPDGSNFTLKIRSTKLEDSAMYFCASSEGGSYEQYFGPGTRLTVT.

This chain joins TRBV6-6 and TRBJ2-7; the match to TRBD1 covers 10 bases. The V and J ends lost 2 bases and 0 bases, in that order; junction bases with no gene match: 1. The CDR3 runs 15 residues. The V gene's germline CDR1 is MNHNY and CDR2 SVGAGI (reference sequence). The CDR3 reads CASSYGTGVSYEQYF. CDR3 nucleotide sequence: TGTGCCAGCAGTTACGGGACAGGGGTCTCCTACGAGCAGTACTTC.

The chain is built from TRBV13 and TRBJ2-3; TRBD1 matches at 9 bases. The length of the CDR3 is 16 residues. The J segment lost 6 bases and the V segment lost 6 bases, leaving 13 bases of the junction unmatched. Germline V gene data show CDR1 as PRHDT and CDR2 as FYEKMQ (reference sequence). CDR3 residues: CASRSGQGLSDDTQYF. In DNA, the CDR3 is TGTGCCAGCAGGTCGGGACAGGGTCTTTCGGATGATACGCAGTATTTT.

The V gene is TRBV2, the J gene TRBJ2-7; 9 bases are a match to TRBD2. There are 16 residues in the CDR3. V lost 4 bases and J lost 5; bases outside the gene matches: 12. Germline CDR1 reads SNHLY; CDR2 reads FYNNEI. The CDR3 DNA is TGTGCCAGCAGTGGGTCTTCCGGGACTAGCCCACACGAGCAGTACTTC. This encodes CASSGSSGTSPHEQYF.

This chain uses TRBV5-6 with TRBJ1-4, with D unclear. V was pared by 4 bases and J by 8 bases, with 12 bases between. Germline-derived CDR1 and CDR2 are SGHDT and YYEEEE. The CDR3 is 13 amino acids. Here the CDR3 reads CASSQALGEKLFF. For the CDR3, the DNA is TGTGCCAGCAGCCAGGCCCTTGGAGAAAAACTGTTTTTT.

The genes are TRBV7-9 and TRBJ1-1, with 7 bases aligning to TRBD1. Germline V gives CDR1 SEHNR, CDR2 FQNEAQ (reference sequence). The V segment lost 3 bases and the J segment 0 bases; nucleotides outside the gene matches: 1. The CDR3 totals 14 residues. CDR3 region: CASSLDRMNTEAFF. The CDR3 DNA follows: TGTGCCAGCAGCTTGGACAGGATGAACACTGAAGCTTTCTTT.

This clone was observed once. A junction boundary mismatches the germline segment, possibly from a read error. CDR3 sequence: CAGSQLQGRRYEQYF. The CDR3 nucleotides read TGCGCCGGCAGTCAGTTACAGGGACGGAGATACGAGCAGTACTTC. This chain connects TRBV23-1 to TRBJ2-7; a weak D match, TRBD1 (6 bases). TRBV23-1 is annotated as an ORF whose role is uncertain. This CDR3 region has 15 residues.

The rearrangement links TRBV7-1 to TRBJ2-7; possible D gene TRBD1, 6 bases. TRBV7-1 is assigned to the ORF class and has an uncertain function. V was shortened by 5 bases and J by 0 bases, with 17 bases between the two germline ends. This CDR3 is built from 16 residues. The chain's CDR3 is CASSPYGGTISYEQYF. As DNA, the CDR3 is TGTGCCAGCAGCCCCTATGGGGGCACCATCTCCTACGAGCAGTACTTC.

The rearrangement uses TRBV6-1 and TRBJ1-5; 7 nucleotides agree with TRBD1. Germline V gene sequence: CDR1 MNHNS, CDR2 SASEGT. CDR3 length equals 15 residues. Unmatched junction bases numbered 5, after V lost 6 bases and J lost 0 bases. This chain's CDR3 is CASRMTGISNQPQHF. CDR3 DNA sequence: TGTGCCAGCAGAATGACAGGGATTAGCAATCAGCCCCAGCATTTT.

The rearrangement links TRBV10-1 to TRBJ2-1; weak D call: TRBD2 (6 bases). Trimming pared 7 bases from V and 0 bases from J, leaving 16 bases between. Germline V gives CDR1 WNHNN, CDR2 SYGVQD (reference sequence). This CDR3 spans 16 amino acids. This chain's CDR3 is CASTIRDFRSYNEQFF. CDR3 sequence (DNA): TGCGCCAGCACCATCCGGGACTTCCGCTCCTACAATGAGCAGTTCTTC.

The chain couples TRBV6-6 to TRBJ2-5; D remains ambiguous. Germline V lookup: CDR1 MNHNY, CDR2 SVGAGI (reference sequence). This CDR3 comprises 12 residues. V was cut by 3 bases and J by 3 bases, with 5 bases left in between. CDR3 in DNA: TGTGCCAGCAGTTATAACGAAGAGACCCAGTACTTC. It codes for CASSYNEETQYF.

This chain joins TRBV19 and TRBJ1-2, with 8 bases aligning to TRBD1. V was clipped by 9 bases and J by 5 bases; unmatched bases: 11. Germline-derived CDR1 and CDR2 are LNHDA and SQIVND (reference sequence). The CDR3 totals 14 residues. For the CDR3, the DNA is TGTGCCAGCCGAAGGACAGGGAATCATTATGGCTACACCTTC. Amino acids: CASRRTGNHYGYTF.

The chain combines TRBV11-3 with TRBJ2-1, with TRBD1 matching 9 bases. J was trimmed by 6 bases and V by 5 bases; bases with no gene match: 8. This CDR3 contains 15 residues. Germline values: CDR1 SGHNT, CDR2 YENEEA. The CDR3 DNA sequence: TGTGCCAGCAGCCTGCGACAGGGGGGGGGCAATGAGCAGTTCTTC. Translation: CASSLRQGGGNEQFF. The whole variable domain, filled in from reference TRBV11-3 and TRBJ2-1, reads EAGVVQSPRYKIIEKKQPVAFWCNPISGHNTLYWYLQNLGQGPELLIRYENEEAVDDSQLPKDRFSAERLKGVDSTLKIQPAELGDSAVYLCASSLRQGGGNEQFFGPGTRLTVL.

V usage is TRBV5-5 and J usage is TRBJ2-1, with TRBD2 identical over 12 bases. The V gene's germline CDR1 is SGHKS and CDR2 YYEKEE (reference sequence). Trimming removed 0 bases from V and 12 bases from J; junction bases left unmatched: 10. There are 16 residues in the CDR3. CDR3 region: CASSLAGLAGGPGQFF. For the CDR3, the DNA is TGTGCCAGCAGCTTGGCTGGGCTAGCGGGAGGGCCCGGGCAGTTCTTC. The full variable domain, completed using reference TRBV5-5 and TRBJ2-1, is DAGVTQSPTHLIKTRGQQVTLRCSPISGHKSVSWYQQVLGQGPQFIFQYYEKEERGRGNFPDRFSARQFPNYSSELNVNALLLGDSALYLCASSLAGLAGGPGQFFGPGTRLTVL.

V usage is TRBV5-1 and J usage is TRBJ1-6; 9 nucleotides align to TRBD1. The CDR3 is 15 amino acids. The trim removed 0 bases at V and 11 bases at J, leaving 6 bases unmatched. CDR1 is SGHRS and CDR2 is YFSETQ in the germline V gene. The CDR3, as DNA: TGCGCCAGCAGCTTGGAGGGACAGGGCATGACACCCCTCCACTTT. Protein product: CASSLEGQGMTPLHF.

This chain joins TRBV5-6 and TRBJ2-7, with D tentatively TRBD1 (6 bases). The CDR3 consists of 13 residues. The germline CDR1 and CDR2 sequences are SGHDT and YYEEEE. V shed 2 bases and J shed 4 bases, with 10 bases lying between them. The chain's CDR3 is CASSLPDRYEQYF. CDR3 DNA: TGTGCCAGCAGCTTACCGGACAGATACGAGCAGTACTTC.

The CDR3 bases are TGTGCCAGCAGCAAAAACCCGTTGGGGGTCTCCTACGAGCAGTACTTC. This gives the protein CASSKNPLGVSYEQYF. This sequence joins TRBV21-1 and TRBJ2-7. TRBV21-1 is an annotated pseudogene. CDR3 length: 16 amino acids.

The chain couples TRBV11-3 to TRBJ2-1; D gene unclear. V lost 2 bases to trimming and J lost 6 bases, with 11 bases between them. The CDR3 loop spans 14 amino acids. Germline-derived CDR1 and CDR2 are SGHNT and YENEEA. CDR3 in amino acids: CASSLLRRGNEQFF. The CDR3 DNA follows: TGTGCCAGCAGCTTATTAAGGAGAGGCAATGAGCAGTTCTTC. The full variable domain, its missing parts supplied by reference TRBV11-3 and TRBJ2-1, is EAGVVQSPRYKIIEKKQPVAFWCNPISGHNTLYWYLQNLGQGPELLIRYENEEAVDDSQLPKDRFSAERLKGVDSTLKIQPAELGDSAVYLCASSLLRRGNEQFFGPGTRLTVL.

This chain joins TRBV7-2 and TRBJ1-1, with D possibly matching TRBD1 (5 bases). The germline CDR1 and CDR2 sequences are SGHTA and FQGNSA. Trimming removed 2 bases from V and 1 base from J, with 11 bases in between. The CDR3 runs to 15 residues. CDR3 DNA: TGTGCCAGCAGCTTAATGTCAGGACAGAACACTGAAGCTTTCTTT. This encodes CASSLMSGQNTEAFF.

Here the CDR3 DNA reads TGTGCCAGTCAGGGGGTAAGGCAGCCCCAGCATTTT. Protein product: CASQGVRQPQHF. The chain has TRBV19 and TRBJ1-5; TRBD1 matches 7 bases. Germline V gene sequence: CDR1 LNHDA, CDR2 SQIVND (reference sequence). The CDR3 is 12 amino acids. V gave up 8 bases and J gave up 7 bases; unmatched junction bases: 5.

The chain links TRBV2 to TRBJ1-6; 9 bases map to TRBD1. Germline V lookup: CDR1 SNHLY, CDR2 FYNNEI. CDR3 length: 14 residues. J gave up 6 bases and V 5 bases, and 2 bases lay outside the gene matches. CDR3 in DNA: TGTGCCAGCAGTTACAGGGGGCTTAATTCACCCCTCCACTTT. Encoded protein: CASSYRGLNSPLHF.

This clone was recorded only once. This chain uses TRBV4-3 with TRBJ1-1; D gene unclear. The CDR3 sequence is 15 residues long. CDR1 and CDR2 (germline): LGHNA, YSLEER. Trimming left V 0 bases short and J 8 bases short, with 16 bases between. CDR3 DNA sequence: TGCGCCAGCAGCCAAGATTCGGGCGGACGGACCGAAGCTTTCTTT. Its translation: CASSQDSGGRTEAFF.

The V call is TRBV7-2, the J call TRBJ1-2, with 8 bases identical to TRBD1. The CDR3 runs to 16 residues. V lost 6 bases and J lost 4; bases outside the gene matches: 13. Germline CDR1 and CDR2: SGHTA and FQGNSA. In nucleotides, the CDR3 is TGTGCCAGCAGTTTTTACATCAGGGGGCTTGGCTATGGCTACACCTTC. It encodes CASSFYIRGLGYGYTF.

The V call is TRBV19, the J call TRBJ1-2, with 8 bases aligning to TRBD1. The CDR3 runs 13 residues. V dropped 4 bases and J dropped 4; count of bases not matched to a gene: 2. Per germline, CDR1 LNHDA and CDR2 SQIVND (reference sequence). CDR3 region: CASSTQGAYGYTF. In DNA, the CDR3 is TGTGCCAGTAGTACCCAGGGGGCCTATGGCTACACCTTC.

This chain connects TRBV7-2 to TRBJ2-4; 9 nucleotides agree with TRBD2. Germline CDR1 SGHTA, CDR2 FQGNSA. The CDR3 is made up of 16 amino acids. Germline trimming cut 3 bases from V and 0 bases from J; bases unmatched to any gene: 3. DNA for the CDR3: TGTGCCAGCAGCTTGGGACTAGCTAAAGCCAAAAACATTCAGTACTTC. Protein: CASSLGLAKAKNIQYF.

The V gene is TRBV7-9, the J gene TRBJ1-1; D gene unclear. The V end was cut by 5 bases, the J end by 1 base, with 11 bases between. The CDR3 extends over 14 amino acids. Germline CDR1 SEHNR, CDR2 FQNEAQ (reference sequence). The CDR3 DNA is TGTGCCAGCAGCCCCCTCGGGGAGAACACTGAAGCTTTCTTT. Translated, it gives CASSPLGENTEAFF.